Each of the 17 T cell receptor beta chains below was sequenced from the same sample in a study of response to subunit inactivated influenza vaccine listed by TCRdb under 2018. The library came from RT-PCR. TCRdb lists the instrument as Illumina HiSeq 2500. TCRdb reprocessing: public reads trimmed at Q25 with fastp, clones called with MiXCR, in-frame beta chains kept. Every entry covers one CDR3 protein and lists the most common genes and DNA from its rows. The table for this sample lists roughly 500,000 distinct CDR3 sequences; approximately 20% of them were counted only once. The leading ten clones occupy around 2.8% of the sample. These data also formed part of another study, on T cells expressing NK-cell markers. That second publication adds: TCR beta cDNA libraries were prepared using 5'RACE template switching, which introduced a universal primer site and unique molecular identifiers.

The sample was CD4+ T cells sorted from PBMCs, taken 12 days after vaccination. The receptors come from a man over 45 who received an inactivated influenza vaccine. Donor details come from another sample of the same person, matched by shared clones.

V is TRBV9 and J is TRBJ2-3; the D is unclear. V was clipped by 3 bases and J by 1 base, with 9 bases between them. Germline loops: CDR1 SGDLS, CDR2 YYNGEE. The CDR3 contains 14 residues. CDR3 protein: CASSATSRTDTQYF. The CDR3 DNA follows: TGTGCCAGCAGCGCCACGTCCCGCACAGATACGCAGTATTTT.

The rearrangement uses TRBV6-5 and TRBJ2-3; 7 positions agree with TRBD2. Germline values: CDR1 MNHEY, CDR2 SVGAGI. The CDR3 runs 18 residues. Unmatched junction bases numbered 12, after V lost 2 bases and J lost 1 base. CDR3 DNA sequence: TGTGCCAGCAGTTACCCTAATCCTTCGGCGGGGGGCACAGATACGCAGTATTTT. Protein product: CASSYPNPSAGGTDTQYF.

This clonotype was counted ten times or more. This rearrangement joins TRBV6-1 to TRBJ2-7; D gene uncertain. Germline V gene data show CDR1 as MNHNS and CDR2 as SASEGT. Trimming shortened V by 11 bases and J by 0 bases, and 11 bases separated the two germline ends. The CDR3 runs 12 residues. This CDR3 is CAVGRSSYEQYF. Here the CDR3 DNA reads TGTGCCGTCGGACGGAGCTCCTACGAGCAGTACTTC.

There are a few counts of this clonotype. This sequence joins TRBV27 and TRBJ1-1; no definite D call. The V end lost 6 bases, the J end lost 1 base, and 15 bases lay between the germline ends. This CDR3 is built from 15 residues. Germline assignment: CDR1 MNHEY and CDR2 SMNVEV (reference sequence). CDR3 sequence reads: CASRPPFTRNTEAFF. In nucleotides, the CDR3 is TGTGCCAGCAGGCCACCCTTCACAAGGAACACTGAAGCTTTCTTT.

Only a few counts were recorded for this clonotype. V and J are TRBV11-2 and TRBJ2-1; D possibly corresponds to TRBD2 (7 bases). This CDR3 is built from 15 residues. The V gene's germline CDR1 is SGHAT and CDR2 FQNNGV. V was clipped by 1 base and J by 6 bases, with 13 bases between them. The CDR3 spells CASSLVRGARNEQFF. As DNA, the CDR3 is TGTGCCAGCAGCTTAGTTCGGGGGGCTCGCAATGAGCAGTTCTTC.

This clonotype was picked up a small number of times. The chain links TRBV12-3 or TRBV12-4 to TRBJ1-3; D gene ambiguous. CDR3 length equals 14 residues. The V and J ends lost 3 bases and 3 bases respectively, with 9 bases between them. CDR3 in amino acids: CASSFPHGGNTIYF. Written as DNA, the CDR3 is TGTGCCAGCAGTTTCCCCCACGGTGGAAACACCATATATTTT.

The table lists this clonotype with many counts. The CDR3 spells CASSLEVAGYGSGNTIYF. The CDR3 nucleotides are TGTGCCAGCAGCTTGGAAGTCGCAGGGTATGGCTCTGGAAACACCATATATTTT. The chain combines TRBV5-5 with TRBJ1-3, with a possible D match to TRBD1 (5 bases). Trimming removed 0 bases from V and 0 bases from J, with 16 bases in between. Per germline, CDR1 SGHKS and CDR2 YYEKEE (reference sequence). This CDR3 has 18 amino acids.

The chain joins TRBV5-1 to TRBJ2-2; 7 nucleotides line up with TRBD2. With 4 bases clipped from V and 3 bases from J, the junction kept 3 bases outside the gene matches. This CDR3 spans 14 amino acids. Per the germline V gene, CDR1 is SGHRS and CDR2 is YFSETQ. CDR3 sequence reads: CASSRDYYTGELFF. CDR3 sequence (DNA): TGCGCCAGCAGCCGGGACTACTACACCGGGGAGCTGTTTTTT.

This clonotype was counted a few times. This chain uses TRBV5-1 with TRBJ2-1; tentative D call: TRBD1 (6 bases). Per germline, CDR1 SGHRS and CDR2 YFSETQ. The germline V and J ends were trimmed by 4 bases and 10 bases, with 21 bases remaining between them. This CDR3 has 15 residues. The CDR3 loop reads CASSPRTDGLGEQFF. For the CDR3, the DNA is TGCGCCAGCAGCCCACGGACAGACGGGCTTGGCGAGCAGTTCTTC.

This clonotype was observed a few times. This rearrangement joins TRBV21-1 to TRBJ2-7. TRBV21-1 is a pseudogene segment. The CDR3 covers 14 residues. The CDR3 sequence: CASSKWTAAYEQYF. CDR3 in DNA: TGTGCCAGCAGCAAATGGACGGCAGCCTACGAGCAGTACTTC.

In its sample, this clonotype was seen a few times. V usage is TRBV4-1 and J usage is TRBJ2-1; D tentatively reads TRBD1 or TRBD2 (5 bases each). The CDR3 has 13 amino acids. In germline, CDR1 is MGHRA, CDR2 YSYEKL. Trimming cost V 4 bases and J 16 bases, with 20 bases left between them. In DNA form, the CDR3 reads TGCGCCAGCAGCCTCCTGTTTGGGGCCCCGGGATTCTTC. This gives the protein CASSLLFGAPGFF.

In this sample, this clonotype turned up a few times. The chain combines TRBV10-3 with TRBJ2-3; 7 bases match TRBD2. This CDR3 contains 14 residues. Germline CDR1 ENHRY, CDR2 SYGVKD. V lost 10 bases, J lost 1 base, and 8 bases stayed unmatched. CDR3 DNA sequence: TGTGCCACCCACCTTGGGGGGGGCACAGATACGCAGTATTTT. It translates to CATHLGGGTDTQYF.

The CDR3 DNA reads as TGTGCCAGCAGTTTCCCCGACAGCTCCACTGAAGCTTTCTTT. Translation: CASSFPDSSTEAFF. J is TRBJ1-1 and V is TRBV12-3 or TRBV12-4; possibly TRBD1 for D (5 bases). The CDR3 consists of 14 residues. V lost 3 bases to trimming and J lost 4 bases, with 12 bases between them.

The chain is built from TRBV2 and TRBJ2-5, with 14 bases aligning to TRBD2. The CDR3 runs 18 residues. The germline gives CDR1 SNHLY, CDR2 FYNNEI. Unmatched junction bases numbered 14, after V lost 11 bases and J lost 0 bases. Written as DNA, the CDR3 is TGTGCCCTCTCCACAGGACTAGCGGGAGGAAAATACCAAGAGACCCAGTACTTC. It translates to CALSTGLAGGKYQETQYF.

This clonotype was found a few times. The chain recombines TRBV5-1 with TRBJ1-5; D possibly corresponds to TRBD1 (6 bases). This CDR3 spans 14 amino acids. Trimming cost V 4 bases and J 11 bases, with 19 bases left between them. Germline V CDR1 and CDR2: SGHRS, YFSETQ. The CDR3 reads CASSTGQPHGAQHF. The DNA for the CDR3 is TGCGCCAGCAGCACCGGACAGCCCCATGGGGCCCAGCATTTT. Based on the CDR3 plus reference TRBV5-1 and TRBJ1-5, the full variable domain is KAGVTQTPRYLIKTRGQQVTLSCSPISGHRSVSWYQQTPGQGLQFLFEYFSETQRNKGNFPGRFSGRQFSNSRSEMNVSTLELGDSALYLCASSTGQPHGAQHFGDGTRLSIL.

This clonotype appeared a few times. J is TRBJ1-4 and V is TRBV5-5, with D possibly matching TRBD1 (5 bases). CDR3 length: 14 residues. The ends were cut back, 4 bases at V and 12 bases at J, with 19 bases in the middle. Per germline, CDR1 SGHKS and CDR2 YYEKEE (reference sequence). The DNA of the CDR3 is TGTGCCAGCAGCGGAGGCCCTGGGACGGAGGAACTGTTTTTT. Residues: CASSGGPGTEELFF.

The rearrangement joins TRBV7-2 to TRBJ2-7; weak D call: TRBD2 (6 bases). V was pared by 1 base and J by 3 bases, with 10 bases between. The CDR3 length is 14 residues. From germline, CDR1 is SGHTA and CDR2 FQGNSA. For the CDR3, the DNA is TGTGCCAGCAGCTTAGTCGGCGGGGACTACGAGCAGTACTTC. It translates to CASSLVGGDYEQYF.